Listed here is a single T cell receptor beta chain. Its antigen is unknown. Qualities for individual bases were not recorded, and no much larger clone is one base off. The data belong to a study of T cell repertoires in cytomegalovirus infection (dated by TCRdb to between 2018 and 2021). Regarding the study in general: Recently identified HLA-C-restricted CMV epitopes, whose presentation resists viral immunomodulation, were targeted by peptide stimulations together with well-studied HLA-B-restricted epitopes. Donor HLA type was relevant to the analysis, because carriage of CMV infection together with the matching HLA type was indicated by public TCR beta signatures.

Reads for this sample came from an Illumina HiSeq 1500. TCRdb's own reprocessing of the public reads used fastp at Q25 and MiXCR and kept productive beta chains. CDR3 protein duplicates are merged, each entry listing the most common genes and DNA. Within this sample are under 500,000 distinct CDR3 sequences, with under 45% of them counted one time only. The top ten clonotypes cover around 44% of the sample. The treatment or condition label corresponds to: in vitro stimulation with specific CMV peptide epitopes to enrich CMV-specific T cells. Findings and caveats that apply to the study as a whole: The ex vivo response was dominated by HLA-C-restricted CMV-specific TCR beta clonotypes, which also provided the single most frequent clonotype in two of eight donors. In both this cohort and an independent roughly 350-donor cohort, the cumulative frequency of public TCR beta family members distinguished carriers of CMV infection plus the relevant HLA type.

V sheds 7 bases and J sheds 4 bases, leaving 10 bases between their ends. Its CDR3 holds 13 amino acids, cysteine through phenylalanine. Only the CDR3 DNA is retained, 39 bases long and in frame from the first base. The input for sequencing was cultured PBMCs, taken from culture after CMV antigen stimulation. The V and J genes are TRBV12-3 or TRBV12-4 and TRBJ1-4; too little of a D gene remains to name it. The source is a human donor in good health (CMV status not recorded). Some clones in this sample may be carry-over from other donors' samples. In nucleotides, the sequence is TGTGCCAGCATGGCTCTGGATAATGAAAAACTGTTTTTT. Translated, this is CASMALDNEKLFF.